Below, 17 T cell receptor beta chains from the same sample are listed, as sequenced in a study of blood T cells in healthy people across ages. For the second PCR, which ran for about 6 to 11 cycles, a sample-barcoded 5' primer and a J-beta primer mix were used. One entry per CDR3 protein results from TCRdb running MiXCR on the 5' RACE reads. The sample shows about 930,000 distinct CDR3 sequences, about 29% of them seen only once. Separately, the same data were catalogued under a study of T cells of mothers and their children.

The sample comprised blood. Source of these receptors: a woman aged 40 to 50 in good health.

This chain uses TRBV20-1 with TRBJ2-7, with D perhaps given as TRBD1 or TRBD2 (5 bases each). Trimming shortened V by 7 bases and J by 2 bases, and 18 bases separated the two germline ends. Per the germline V gene, CDR1 is DFQATT and CDR2 is SNEGSKA (reference sequence). The CDR3 is 14 residues long. Here the CDR3 reads CSVSTGTAAYEQYF. The CDR3 coding sequence is TGCAGTGTTAGCACCGGGACGGCGGCCTACGAGCAGTACTTC.

This clonotype was found many times. This chain connects TRBV20-1 to TRBJ2-1, with D unclear. In germline, CDR1 is DFQATT, CDR2 SNEGSKA (reference sequence). This CDR3 contains 13 residues. Trimming removed 5 bases at V and 2 bases at J, with 10 bases between. The CDR3 loop is CSARGSAYNEQFF. In DNA form, the CDR3 reads TGCAGTGCTCGTGGATCGGCCTACAATGAGCAGTTCTTC.

The V and J genes are TRBV25-1 and TRBJ2-7, with D perhaps matching TRBD1 (5 bases). Trimming cost V 6 bases and J 0 bases, with 9 bases left between them. Per germline, CDR1 MGHDK and CDR2 SYGVNS. This CDR3 has 13 residues. CDR3 coding DNA: TGTGCCAGCAGAGGGGCGATCTCCTACGAGCAGTACTTC. Protein sequence: CASRGAISYEQYF.

The chain has TRBV6-6 and TRBJ1-2, with 10 bases identical to TRBD1. CDR1 is MNHNY, CDR2 SVGAGI, per germline (reference sequence). The junction had 2 bases not matched to a gene; V was cut back by 2 bases and J by 8 bases. The CDR3 extends over 13 amino acids. CDR3 residues: CASSYDRGQGYTF. Here the CDR3 DNA reads TGTGCCAGCAGTTACGACAGGGGGCAAGGCTACACCTTC.

As to this clonotype: A much larger clone differs by one base, so this may be a read error. The chain recombines TRBV7-8 with TRBJ2-1; 9 positions match TRBD2. CDR3 length: 17 amino acids. CDR1 is SGHVS, CDR2 FQNEAQ, per germline. Trimming removed 1 base from V and 6 bases from J; junction bases left unmatched: 10. CDR3 DNA: TGTGCCAGCAGCTTAGGATGTGCGGGGGGGAGCGGCAATGAGCAGTTCTTC. This sequence encodes CASSLGCAGGSGNEQFF.

J is TRBJ2-1 and V is TRBV27, with D perhaps matching TRBD1 or TRBD2 (5 bases each). Germline CDR1 MNHEY, CDR2 SMNVEV (reference sequence). V was pared by 10 bases and J by 4 bases, with 17 bases between. The CDR3 is 14 amino acids. CDR3 DNA: TGTGCCACCCACCCACTAGACAGATACAATGAGCAGTTCTTC. This sequence encodes CATHPLDRYNEQFF.

The sample holds many counts of this clonotype. This chain uses TRBV3-1 with TRBJ2-5, with D unclear. The CDR3 sequence is 12 residues long. Germline lookup yields CDR1 LGHDT and CDR2 YNNKEL (reference sequence). Trimming took 1 base from V and 5 from J, leaving 5 bases between them. The CDR3 bases are TGTGCCAGCAGCCAAGTTGTGGAGACCCAGTACTTC. Its translation: CASSQVVETQYF.

This clonotype has just a few counts. A much larger clone lies one base from this, so it may be a read error. The chain couples TRBV7-3 to TRBJ2-6; D not certain. CDR3 length: 15 residues. The V gene's germline CDR1 is SGHTA and CDR2 FQGTGA. Trimming took 1 base from V and 1 from J, leaving 5 bases between them. The CDR3 DNA is TGTGCCAGCAGCTTAAAGGTATCTGGGGCCAACGTCCTGACTTTC. Protein sequence: CASSLKVSGANVLTF.

This clonotype was detected many times. J is TRBJ1-2 and V is TRBV20-1; D ambiguous. The CDR3 spans 11 residues. CDR1 DFQATT and CDR2 SNEGSKA come from the germline V gene (reference sequence). The V and J ends lost 6 bases and 0 bases respectively, with 5 bases between them. The CDR3 DNA follows: TGCAGTGCCCCCGCTAACTATGGCTACACCTTC. This gives the protein CSAPANYGYTF.

Notes on this clonotype: Compared with germline, one end of the junction differs, possibly owing to a read error. The rearrangement uses TRBV6-6 and TRBJ1-1; 7 bases align to TRBD1. The germline gives CDR1 MNHNY, CDR2 SVGAGI (reference sequence). This CDR3 contains 12 residues. The CDR3 spells CAGSSGGTEAFF. The CDR3 DNA reads as TGTGCCGGCAGTTCAGGGGGCACTGAAGCTTTCTTT.

The chain has TRBV3-1 and TRBJ2-4; 8 nucleotides match TRBD1. CDR1 and CDR2 from the germline V gene are LGHDT and YNNKEL (reference sequence). The trim removed 4 bases at V and 13 bases at J, leaving 15 bases unmatched. The CDR3 has 15 residues. CDR3: CASSRNRGTQGEQYF. In DNA form, the CDR3 reads TGTGCCAGCAGCCGAAACAGGGGGACTCAGGGTGAGCAGTACTTC.

This chain connects TRBV10-3 to TRBJ2-7; D is uncertain. Trimming cost V 4 bases and J 6 bases, with 19 bases left between them. Germline loops: CDR1 ENHRY, CDR2 SYGVKD. The CDR3 runs to 15 residues. In nucleotides, the CDR3 is TGTGCCATCAGTGGCTTTTCTAATCTGAATCTCGAGCAGTACTTC. Residues: CAISGFSNLNLEQYF.

Many counts were recorded for this clonotype. The chain combines TRBV15 with TRBJ2-7; D is undetermined. Germline V CDR1 and CDR2: LNHNV, YYDKDF (reference sequence). V lost 0 bases to trimming and J lost 0 bases, with 6 bases between them. The CDR3 totals 14 residues. DNA for the CDR3: TGTGCCACCAGCAGAGAGTCTAGCTCCTACGAGCAGTACTTC. Protein: CATSRESSSYEQYF.

This chain links TRBV2 with TRBJ2-7; D tentatively reads TRBD1 or TRBD2 (5 bases each). The CDR3 length is 15 residues. Per the germline V gene, CDR1 is SNHLY and CDR2 is FYNNEI. The V and J ends lost 3 bases and 7 bases respectively, with 19 bases between them. CDR3 protein: CASSDGTVGYWEQYF. The CDR3 DNA sequence: TGTGCCAGCAGTGACGGGACGGTGGGGTATTGGGAGCAGTACTTC.

This clonotype was counted a few times. It is unclear where the CDR3 begins or ends on the DNA, so no DNA is shown, and the CDR3 is as TCRdb lists it. The chain joins TRBV28 to TRBJ2-2. Germline loops: CDR1 MDHEN, CDR2 SYDVKM. A total of 12 residues make up the CDR3, ends included. CDR3 sequence: CASSSSAGELFF.

This clonotype was counted a few times. The J gene is TRBJ2-5, the V gene TRBV5-1; no clear D. CDR3 length: 12 amino acids. CDR1 is SGHRS, CDR2 YFSETQ, per germline. Trimming removed 4 bases from V and 2 bases from J, with 6 bases in between. The CDR3 DNA sequence: TGCGCCAGCAGCCAACGACAAGAGACCCAGTACTTC. This translates into CASSQRQETQYF.

This clonotype was observed a handful of times. CDR3 DNA sequence: TGTGCCAGCAGCTTAGTAGGTACAGGCGGGGGGGCCTACAATGAGCAGTTCTTC. This sequence encodes CASSLVGTGGGAYNEQFF. The chain joins TRBV7-2 to TRBJ2-1; 9 nucleotides align to TRBD2. The CDR3 loop spans 18 amino acids. V was pared by 1 base and J by 2 bases, with 9 bases of the junction left unmatched. Germline V lookup: CDR1 SGHTA, CDR2 FQGNSA.